Presented here are 21 T cell receptor beta chains from one specimen sequenced in a study of blood T cells in healthy people across ages. Primers used in a second PCR of about 6 to 11 cycles were a sample-barcoded 5' primer and a J-beta primer mix. MiXCR was run by TCRdb on the 5' RACE reads, yielding one entry per CDR3 protein. The sample has about 1.8 million distinct CDR3 sequences, about 49% seen once. Sequencing was carried out using blood. The receptors here all came from a woman in her forties in good health.

The chain employs TRBV7-8 and TRBJ2-4; a possible D gene is TRBD1 (6 bases). V lost 5 bases, J lost 1 base, and 21 bases lay in between. The germline V gene encodes CDR1 SGHVS and CDR2 FQNEAQ. The CDR3 is 18 amino acids. CDR3 in amino acids: CASSIRPAGAEAKNIQYF. The CDR3 nucleotides are TGTGCCAGCAGCATACGCCCGGCAGGGGCTGAGGCCAAAAACATTCAGTACTTC.

This clonotype was seen a handful of times. The chain carries TRBV6-5 and TRBJ2-1; 9 bases line up with TRBD1. The CDR3 consists of 16 residues. The germline CDR1 and CDR2 sequences are MNHEY and SVGAGI. The V segment lost 2 bases and the J segment 6 bases; nucleotides outside the gene matches: 8. As DNA, the CDR3 is TGTGCCAGCAGTTACAAGGGGACAGGGATAAGCAATGAGCAGTTCTTC. This encodes CASSYKGTGISNEQFF.

The chain uses TRBV5-1 and TRBJ2-3; a weak D match, TRBD2 (6 bases). Germline V gene data show CDR1 as SGHRS and CDR2 as YFSETQ. This CDR3 contains 16 residues. V shed 4 bases and J shed 8 bases, with 23 bases lying between them. As DNA, the CDR3 is TGCGCCAGCAGCGCCGTGGACTACCGGGTGGCAGGTACGCAGTATTTT. Residues: CASSAVDYRVAGTQYF.

The CDR3 reads CASSVGSRTGISPLHF. In DNA form, the CDR3 reads TGTGCCAGCAGCGTAGGGTCGCGGACAGGGATTTCACCCCTCCACTTT. The J gene is TRBJ1-6, the V gene TRBV9, with 8 bases that match TRBD1. CDR3 length: 16 residues. Trimming removed 0 bases from V and 9 bases from J; junction bases left unmatched: 8. Germline CDR1 SGDLS, CDR2 YYNGEE.

This sequence joins TRBV7-9 and TRBJ1-2, with D possibly being TRBD1 (6 bases). This CDR3 has 15 residues. V was shortened by 5 bases and J by 5 bases, with 18 bases between the two germline ends. CDR1 and CDR2 (germline): SEHNR, FQNEAQ (reference sequence). In DNA, the CDR3 is TGTGCCAGCAGCGCCAACTTAGGGGGAAGATATGGCTACACCTTC. It codes for CASSANLGGRYGYTF.

The chain couples TRBV7-2 to TRBJ1-3, with 8 bases that match TRBD1. Per germline, CDR1 SGHTA and CDR2 FQGNSA. V was clipped by 5 bases and J by 6 bases; unmatched bases: 24. The CDR3 loop spans 20 amino acids. The CDR3 DNA sequence: TGTGCCAGCAGCCCCGGGACTTGGCCACAGGGGGGTGTGGTAGTAAACACCATATATTTT. Translation gives CASSPGTWPQGGVVVNTIYF.

The chain links TRBV5-1 to TRBJ2-1; no clear D gene. Trimming left V 3 bases short and J 5 bases short, with 9 bases between. The CDR3 consists of 13 residues. Germline values: CDR1 SGHRS, CDR2 YFSETQ. CDR3 in amino acids: CASSSPSDNEQFF. The DNA for the CDR3 is TGCGCCAGCAGCTCACCATCAGACAATGAGCAGTTCTTC.

This clonotype occurred a few times. The V and J genes are TRBV6-5 and TRBJ2-1; 7 bases align to TRBD2. This CDR3 comprises 13 residues. Germline CDR1 and CDR2: MNHEY and SVGAGI. Trimming at V came to 7 bases and at J to 9 bases, leaving 9 bases not matched to a gene. The CDR3 loop is CASTRTRLGEQFF. In DNA form, the CDR3 reads TGTGCCAGCACCCGGACTAGATTGGGTGAGCAGTTCTTC.

CDR3 coding DNA: TGTGCCAGCAGTTACCGACTAGACTCCAGCGGGACCAACCAAGAGACCCAGTACTTC. Protein sequence: CASSYRLDSSGTNQETQYF. V gene TRBV6-2 or TRBV6-3 combines with J gene TRBJ2-5; 7 bases align to TRBD2. Germline values: CDR1 MNHEY, CDR2 SVGEGT. After removal of 2 bases from V and 0 bases from J, the junction contained 15 bases not matched to a gene. The CDR3 has 19 amino acids.

The V call is TRBV5-1, the J call TRBJ2-3, with D perhaps matching TRBD1 (5 bases). The CDR3 has 16 residues. Germline V lookup: CDR1 SGHRS, CDR2 YFSETQ. V was shortened by 1 base and J by 1 base, with 13 bases between the two germline ends. The chain's CDR3 is CASSLNWGSGTDTQYF. The CDR3 bases are TGCGCCAGCAGCTTGAACTGGGGCTCTGGCACAGATACGCAGTATTTT.

This sequence joins TRBV6-6 and TRBJ1-6, with a tentative D call TRBD1 (5 bases). This CDR3 has 15 residues. V was cut by 6 bases and J by 10 bases, with 19 bases left in between. The V gene's germline CDR1 is MNHNY and CDR2 SVGAGI (reference sequence). The CDR3 sequence is CASRLGQGVVSPLHF. The DNA for the CDR3 is TGTGCCAGCAGATTGGGCCAGGGAGTCGTATCACCCCTCCACTTT.

This chain joins TRBV4-3 and TRBJ2-5; D possibly matches TRBD1 or TRBD2 (5 bases each). The CDR3 totals 14 residues. Per the germline V gene, CDR1 is LGHNA and CDR2 is YSLEER. The V and J ends lost 5 bases and 2 bases respectively, with 12 bases between them. The CDR3 protein is CASSWGPSQETQYF. The CDR3 bases are TGCGCCAGCAGCTGGGGACCTTCACAAGAGACCCAGTACTTC.

This clonotype was counted between two and nine times. The chain combines TRBV20-1 with TRBJ2-3; 7 bases are shared with TRBD1. Trimming took 6 bases from V and 2 from J; bases not matched to a gene: 2. There are 12 residues in the CDR3. Germline CDR1 DFQATT, CDR2 SNEGSKA (reference sequence). CDR3 sequence reads: CSATGNTDTQYF. The CDR3 nucleotides read TGCAGTGCGACAGGGAACACAGATACGCAGTATTTT.

Details on this clonotype: The junction and the germline gene differ at one end; a read error may be behind it. The V gene is TRBV15, the J gene TRBJ2-7; D might be TRBD1 (5 bases). Germline values: CDR1 LNHNV, CDR2 YYDKDF (reference sequence). The CDR3 has 18 residues. The CDR3 spells CASSREKVETGGDGEQYF. The CDR3 DNA sequence: TGTGCCTCCAGCAGAGAGAAAGTGGAAACAGGTGGTGACGGCGAGCAGTACTTC. Drawing the rest from reference TRBV15 and TRBJ2-7, the complete variable domain is DAMVIQNPRYQVTQFGKPVTLSCSQTLNHNVMYWYQQKSSQAPKLLFHYYDKDFNNEADTPDNFQSRRPNTSFCFLDIRSPGLGDTAMYLCASSREKVETGGDGEQYFGPGTRLTVT.

V is TRBV20-1 and J is TRBJ2-3; D is possibly TRBD1 or TRBD2 (5 bases each). Germline V gives CDR1 DFQATT, CDR2 SNEGSKA (reference sequence). The CDR3 totals 14 residues. V was shortened by 4 bases and J by 4 bases, with 15 bases between the two germline ends. CDR3 sequence reads: CSAIIGTGPDTQYF. Written as DNA, the CDR3 is TGCAGTGCTATCATAGGGACCGGACCAGATACGCAGTATTTT.

In regard to this clonotype: Compared with germline, one end of the junction differs, possibly owing to a read error. J is TRBJ2-1 and V is TRBV12-3 or TRBV12-4, with D possibly TRBD1 on 5 matching bases. There are 16 residues in the CDR3. CDR3 residues: CASSFVGVVSSNEQFF. CDR3 coding DNA: TGTGCCAGCAGTTTTGTAGGGGTCGTGTCCTCCAATGAGCAGTTCTTC.

The chain joins TRBV4-3 to TRBJ1-2, with D tentatively TRBD1 (6 bases). The germline V gene has CDR1 LGHNA and CDR2 YSLEER. Trimming shortened V by 0 bases and J by 2 bases, and 10 bases separated the two germline ends. This CDR3 has 15 amino acids. The CDR3 region is CASSQDVTGNYGYTF. DNA for the CDR3: TGCGCCAGCAGCCAAGATGTGACAGGAAACTATGGCTACACCTTC.

The chain carries TRBV4-3 and TRBJ1-1; D remains ambiguous. V shed 0 bases and J shed 11 bases, with 16 bases lying between them. Germline lookup yields CDR1 LGHNA and CDR2 YSLEER. The CDR3 extends over 14 amino acids. CDR3: CASSQEGFLGGAFF. The CDR3 DNA reads TGCGCCAGCAGCCAAGAGGGTTTTTTGGGAGGGGCTTTCTTT.

This chain joins TRBV7-2 and TRBJ1-4; a possible D gene is TRBD1 (5 bases). Trimming left V 5 bases short and J 7 bases short, with 20 bases between. Germline values: CDR1 SGHTA, CDR2 FQGNSA. This CDR3 region has 16 residues. In DNA, the CDR3 is TGTGCCAGCAGCGTCCGGGACCCACGATGGGGTGAAAAACTGTTTTTT. This sequence encodes CASSVRDPRWGEKLFF.

A few counts support this clonotype. As DNA, the CDR3 is TGTGCCAGCAGCTTGGGGGATCCCTACAATGAGCAGTTCTTC. This sequence encodes CASSLGDPYNEQFF. V usage is TRBV7-2 and J usage is TRBJ2-1; D tentatively reads TRBD1 or TRBD2 (5 bases each). Trimming took off 3 bases at V and 2 bases at J, with 8 bases between the two ends. The CDR3 is 14 amino acids. CDR1 and CDR2 (germline): SGHTA, FQGNSA. Together with reference TRBV7-2 and TRBJ2-1, the CDR3 gives the full variable domain: GAGVSQSPSNKVTEKGKDVELRCDPISGHTALYWYRQSLGQGLEFLIYFQGNSAPDKSGLPSDRFSAERTGGSVSTLTIQRTQQEDSAVYLCASSLGDPYNEQFFGPGTRLTVL.

This clonotype was counted between two and nine times. The chain recombines TRBV6-2 or TRBV6-3 with TRBJ2-7; 7 bases line up with TRBD1. CDR3 size: 15 residues. The V and J ends lost 10 bases and 2 bases, in that order; junction bases with no gene match: 14. From germline, CDR1 is MNHEY and CDR2 SVGEGT. This CDR3 reads CATISRRQGTYEQYF. The CDR3 nucleotides are TGTGCCACCATAAGCCGGAGACAGGGAACCTACGAGCAGTACTTC.